Only a few counts were recorded for the clone carrying this TCR beta chain. Its antigen is undetermined. Deletions cut 4 bases from V and 6 bases from J, with 7 bases between. The CDR3 covers 11 residues. Germline assignment: CDR1 SQVTM and CDR2 ANQGSEA. Sequencing templates came from extracted RNA that was reverse transcribed into cDNA. Using immunoSEQ multiplex PCR, the repertoire was profiled, and TCRdb retains in-frame clones only, with some absent. Of some 220,000 clones in the sample, more than 45% were seen once. The sample is drawn from a study of CD8+ T cells in alopecia areata. Background on the study: Twice a day, 5 to 10 mg of oral tofacitinib was administered to treated patients. Scoring of treated patients' severity used the percentage of affected scalp area.

Overall study findings and caveats: Only one nonresponder was present, which leaves the link between baseline CD8+ expansion and response uncertain.

Treatment here: oral pan-JAK inhibitor, 5-10 mg twice daily. The TCR comes from a human donor with alopecia areata. The rearrangement joins TRBV29-1 to TRBJ2-4; D call uncertain. This material consisted of CD4+ T cells sorted from blood, taken at week 4, from a patient treated with tofacitinib. Here the CDR3 reads CSVGTANIQYF. The CDR3 coding sequence is TGCAGCGTTGGGACGGCAAACATTCAGTACTTC.